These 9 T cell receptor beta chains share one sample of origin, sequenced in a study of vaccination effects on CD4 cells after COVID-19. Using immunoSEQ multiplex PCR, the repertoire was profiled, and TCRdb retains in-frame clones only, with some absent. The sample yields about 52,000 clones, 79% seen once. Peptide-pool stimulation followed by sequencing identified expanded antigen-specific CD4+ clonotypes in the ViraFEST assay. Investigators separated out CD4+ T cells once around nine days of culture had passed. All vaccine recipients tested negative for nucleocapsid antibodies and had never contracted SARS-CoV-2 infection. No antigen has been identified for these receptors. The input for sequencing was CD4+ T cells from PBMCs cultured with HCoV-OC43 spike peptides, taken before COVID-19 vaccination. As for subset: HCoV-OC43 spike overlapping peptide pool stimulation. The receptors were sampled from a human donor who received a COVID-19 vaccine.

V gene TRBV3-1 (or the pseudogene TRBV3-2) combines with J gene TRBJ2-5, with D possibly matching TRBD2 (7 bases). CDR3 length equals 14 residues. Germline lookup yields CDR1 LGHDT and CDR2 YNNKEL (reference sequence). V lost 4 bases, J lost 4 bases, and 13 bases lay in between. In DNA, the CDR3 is TGTGCCAGCAGCCCCCTCGGGGGGCGAGAGACCCAGTACTTC. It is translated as CASSPLGGRETQYF.

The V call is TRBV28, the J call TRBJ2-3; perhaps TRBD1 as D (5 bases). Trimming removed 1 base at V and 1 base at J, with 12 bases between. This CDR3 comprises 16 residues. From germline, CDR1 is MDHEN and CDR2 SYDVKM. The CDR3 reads CASSLFSTTGTDTQYF. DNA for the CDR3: TGTGCCAGCAGTTTATTTTCCACGACAGGCACAGATACGCAGTATTTT. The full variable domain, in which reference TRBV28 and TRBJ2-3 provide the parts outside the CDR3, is DVKVTQSSRYLVKRTGEKVFLECVQDMDHENMFWYRQDPGLGLRLIYFSYDVKMKEKGDIPEGYSVSREKKERFSLILESASTNQTSMYLCASSLFSTTGTDTQYFGPGTRLTVL.

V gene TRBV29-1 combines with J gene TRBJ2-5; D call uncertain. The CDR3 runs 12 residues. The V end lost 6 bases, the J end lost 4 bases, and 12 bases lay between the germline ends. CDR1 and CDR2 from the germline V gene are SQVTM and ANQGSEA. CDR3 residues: CSVKTLGETQYF. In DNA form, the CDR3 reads TGCAGCGTAAAGACATTGGGAGAGACCCAGTACTTC.

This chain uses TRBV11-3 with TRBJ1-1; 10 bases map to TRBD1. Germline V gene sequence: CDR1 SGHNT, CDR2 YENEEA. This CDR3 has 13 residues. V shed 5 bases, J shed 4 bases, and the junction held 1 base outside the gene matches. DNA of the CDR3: TGTGCCAGCAGCCGGACAGGGGGCACTGAAGCTTTCTTT. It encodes CASSRTGGTEAFF.

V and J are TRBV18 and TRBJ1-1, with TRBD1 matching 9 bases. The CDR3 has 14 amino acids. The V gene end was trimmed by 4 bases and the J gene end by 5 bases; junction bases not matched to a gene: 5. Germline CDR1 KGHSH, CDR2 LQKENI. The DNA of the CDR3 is TGTGCCAGCTCACAAACGGACAGGGGTACTGAAGCTTTCTTT. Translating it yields CASSQTDRGTEAFF.

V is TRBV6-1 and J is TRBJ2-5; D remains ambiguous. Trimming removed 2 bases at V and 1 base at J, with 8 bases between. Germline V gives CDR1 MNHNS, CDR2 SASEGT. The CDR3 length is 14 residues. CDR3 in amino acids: CASSELGLQETQYF. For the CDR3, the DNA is TGTGCCAGCAGTGAACTAGGGCTCCAAGAGACCCAGTACTTC.

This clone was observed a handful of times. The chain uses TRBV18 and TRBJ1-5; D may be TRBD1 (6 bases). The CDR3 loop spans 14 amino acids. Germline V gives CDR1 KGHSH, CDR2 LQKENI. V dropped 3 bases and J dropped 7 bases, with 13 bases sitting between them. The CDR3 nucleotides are TGTGCCAGCTCACCTACAGGGCTCGGGCAGCCCCAGCATTTT. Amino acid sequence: CASSPTGLGQPQHF.

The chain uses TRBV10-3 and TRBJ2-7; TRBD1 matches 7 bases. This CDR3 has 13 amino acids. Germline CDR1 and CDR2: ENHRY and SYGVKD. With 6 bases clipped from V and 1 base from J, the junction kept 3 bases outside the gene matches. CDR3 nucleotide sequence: TGTGCCATCAGGAAGACAGGGTCCTACGAGCAGTACGTC. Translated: CAIRKTGSYEQYV.

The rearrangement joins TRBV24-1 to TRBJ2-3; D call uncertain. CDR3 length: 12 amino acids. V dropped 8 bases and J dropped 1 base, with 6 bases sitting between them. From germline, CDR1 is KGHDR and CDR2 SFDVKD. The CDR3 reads CATKSGTDTQYF. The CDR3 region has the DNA TGTGCCACCAAAAGCGGCACAGATACGCAGTATTTT.